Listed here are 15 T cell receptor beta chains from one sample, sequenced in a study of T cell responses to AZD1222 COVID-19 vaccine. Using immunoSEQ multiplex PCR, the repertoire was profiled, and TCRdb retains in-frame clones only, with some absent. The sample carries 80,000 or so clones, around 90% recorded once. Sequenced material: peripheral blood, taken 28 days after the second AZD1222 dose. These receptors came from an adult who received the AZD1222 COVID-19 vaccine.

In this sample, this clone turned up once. The CDR3 loop is CATSRWAQREANEQFF. As DNA, the CDR3 is TGTGCCACCAGCAGATGGGCTCAGCGGGAGGCCAATGAGCAGTTCTTC. The chain combines TRBV15 with TRBJ2-1; 9 nucleotides agree with TRBD2. CDR3 length equals 16 residues. V was clipped by 2 bases and J by 6 bases; unmatched bases: 8. Germline V lookup: CDR1 LNHNV, CDR2 YYDKDF (reference sequence).

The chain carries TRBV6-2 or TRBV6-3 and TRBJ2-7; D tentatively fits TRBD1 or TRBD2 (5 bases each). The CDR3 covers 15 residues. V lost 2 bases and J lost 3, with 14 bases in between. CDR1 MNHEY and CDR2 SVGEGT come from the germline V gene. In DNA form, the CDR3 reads TGTGCCAGCAGTTACAGTGCAGGGACGAACTACGAGCAGTACTTC. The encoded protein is CASSYSAGTNYEQYF.

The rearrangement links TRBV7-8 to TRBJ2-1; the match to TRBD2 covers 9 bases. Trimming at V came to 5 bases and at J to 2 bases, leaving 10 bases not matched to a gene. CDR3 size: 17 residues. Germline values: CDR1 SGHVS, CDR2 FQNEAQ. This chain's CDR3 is CASSLAPGTSPYNEQFF. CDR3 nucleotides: TGTGCCAGCAGCCTCGCTCCCGGGACTAGCCCCTACAATGAGCAGTTCTTC.

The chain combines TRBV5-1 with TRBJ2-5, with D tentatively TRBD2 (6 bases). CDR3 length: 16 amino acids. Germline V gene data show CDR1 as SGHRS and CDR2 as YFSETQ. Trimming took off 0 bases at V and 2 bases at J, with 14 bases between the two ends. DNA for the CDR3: TGCGCCAGCAGCTTGGGTCCGGGAGAGGGACAAGAGACCCAGTACTTC. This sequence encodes CASSLGPGEGQETQYF.

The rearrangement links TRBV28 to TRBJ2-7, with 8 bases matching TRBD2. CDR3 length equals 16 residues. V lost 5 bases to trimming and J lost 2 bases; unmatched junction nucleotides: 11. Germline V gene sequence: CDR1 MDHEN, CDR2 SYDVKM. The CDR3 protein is CASSPALAGQTYEQYF. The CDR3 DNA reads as TGTGCCAGCAGTCCCGCCCTAGCGGGTCAAACCTACGAGCAGTACTTC.

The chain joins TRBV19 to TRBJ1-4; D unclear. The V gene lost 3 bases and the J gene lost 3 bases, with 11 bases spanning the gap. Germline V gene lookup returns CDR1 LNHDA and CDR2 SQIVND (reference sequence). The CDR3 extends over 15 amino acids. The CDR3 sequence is CASSIEGRSNEKLFF. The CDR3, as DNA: TGTGCCAGTAGTATTGAGGGCAGGTCTAATGAAAAACTGTTTTTT.

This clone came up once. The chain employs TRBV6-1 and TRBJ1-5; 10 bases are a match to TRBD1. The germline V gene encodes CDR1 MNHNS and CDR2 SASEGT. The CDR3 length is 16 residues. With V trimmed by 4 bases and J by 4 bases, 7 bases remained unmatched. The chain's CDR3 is CASSAGAGQGNQPQHF. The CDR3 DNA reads TGTGCCAGCAGTGCCGGAGCGGGACAGGGGAATCAGCCCCAGCATTTT.

The DNA of the CDR3 is TGTGCCAGTAGTATGGGTTTCCAGACGGGTGAAGCTTTCTTT. It specifies CASSMGFQTGEAFF. The chain uses TRBV19 and TRBJ1-1; no definite D call. In germline, CDR1 is LNHDA, CDR2 SQIVND (reference sequence). Trimming stripped 3 bases from V and 7 bases from J, with 15 bases between. CDR3 length: 14 amino acids.

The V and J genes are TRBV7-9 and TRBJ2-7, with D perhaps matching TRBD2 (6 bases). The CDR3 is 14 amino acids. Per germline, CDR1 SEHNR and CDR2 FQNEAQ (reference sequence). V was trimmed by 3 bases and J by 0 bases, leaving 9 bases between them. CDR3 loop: CASSFSGGSYEQYF. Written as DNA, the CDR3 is TGTGCCAGCAGCTTTTCCGGGGGCTCCTACGAGCAGTACTTC.

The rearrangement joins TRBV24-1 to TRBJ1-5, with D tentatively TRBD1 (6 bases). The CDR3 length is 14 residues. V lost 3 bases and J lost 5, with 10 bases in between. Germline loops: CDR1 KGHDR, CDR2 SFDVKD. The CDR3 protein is CATSDADSYQPQHF. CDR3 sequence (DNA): TGTGCCACCAGTGATGCGGACAGTTATCAGCCCCAGCATTTT.

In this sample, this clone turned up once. The CDR3 loop is CASSWLGGSTEAFF. Here the CDR3 DNA reads TGTGCCAGCAGTTGGTTAGGGGGGAGCACTGAAGCTTTCTTT. The chain is built from TRBV27 and TRBJ1-1; D perhaps matches TRBD1 (6 bases). Germline lookup yields CDR1 MNHEY and CDR2 SMNVEV (reference sequence). The CDR3 is 14 residues long. V was clipped by 4 bases and J by 4 bases, with 13 bases between them.

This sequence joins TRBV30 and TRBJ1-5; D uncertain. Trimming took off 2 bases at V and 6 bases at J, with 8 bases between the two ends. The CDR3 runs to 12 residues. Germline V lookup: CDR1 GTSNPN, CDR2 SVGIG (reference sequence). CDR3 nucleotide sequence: TGTGCCTGGAGTAGCTCGGGTCAGCCCCAGCATTTT. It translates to CAWSSSGQPQHF.

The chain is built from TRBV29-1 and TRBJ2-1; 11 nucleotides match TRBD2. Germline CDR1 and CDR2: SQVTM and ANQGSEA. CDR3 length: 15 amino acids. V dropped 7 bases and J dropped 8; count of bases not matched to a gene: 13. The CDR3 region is CSGVVGTSGPYEQFF. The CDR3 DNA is TGCAGCGGGGTAGTAGGGACTAGCGGCCCCTATGAGCAGTTCTTC.

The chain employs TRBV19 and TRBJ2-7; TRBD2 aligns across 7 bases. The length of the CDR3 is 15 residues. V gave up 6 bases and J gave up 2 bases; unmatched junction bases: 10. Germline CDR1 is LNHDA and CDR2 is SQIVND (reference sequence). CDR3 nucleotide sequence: TGTGCCAGTAGCCCCCGACTAGCCCTGGCCTACGAGCAGTACTTC. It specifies CASSPRLALAYEQYF. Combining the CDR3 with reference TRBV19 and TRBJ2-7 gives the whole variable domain DGGITQSPKYLFRKEGQNVTLSCEQNLNHDAMYWYRQDPGQGLRLIYYSQIVNDFQKGDIAEGYSVSREKKESFPLTVTSAQKNPTAFYLCASSPRLALAYEQYFGPGTRLTVT.

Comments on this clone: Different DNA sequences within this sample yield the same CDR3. CDR3 amino acids: CASSLVAGSNEKLFF. The CDR3 DNA reads as TGTGCCAGCAGCTTAGTTGCGGGCAGTAATGAAAAACTGTTTTTT. This chain connects TRBV7-2 to TRBJ1-4; D gene uncertain. V gave up 1 base and J gave up 4 bases, with 10 bases separating them. This CDR3 comprises 15 residues. The germline V gene encodes CDR1 SGHTA and CDR2 FQGNSA.